Described below is a single T cell receptor beta chain sequence and its context. The data derive from a study of response to subunit inactivated influenza vaccine. In germline, CDR1 is DFQATT, CDR2 SNEGSKA (reference sequence). CDR3 length equals 17 residues. Trimming removed 4 bases from V and 4 bases from J; junction bases left unmatched: 7. TCRdb processed the RT-PCR reads anew with MiXCR; each CDR3 protein has one entry. The sample holds about 540,000 distinct CDR3 sequences, roughly a quarter seen once. These same records also appear under a second study, on T cells expressing NK-cell markers. That work contributes: The TCR beta cDNA came from 5'RACE template switching with UMIs. Seven of the eight sequenced donors were classified as HCMV-seropositive, and one was classified as seronegative. The CD3+CD56-NKG2C+ fraction of several donors was likewise dominated by these clonotypes.

This sequence was found in a man in his fifties or sixties who received an inactivated influenza vaccine. J is TRBJ2-2 and V is TRBV20-1; 15 bases are shared with TRBD2. The sequencing here drew on CD4+ T cells sorted from PBMCs, taken approximately 12 days after vaccination. The CDR3 spells CSATGLAGGPATGELFF. As DNA, the CDR3 is TGCAGTGCTACTGGACTAGCGGGGGGGCCCGCCACCGGGGAGCTGTTTTTT.